This T cell receptor delta chain is drawn from a study of Vδ1+ human thymocytes. Regarding the study as a whole: Thymic TRG and TRD repertoires appeared highly polyclonal, with Gaussian CDR3 length distributions.

V was trimmed by 3 bases and J by 0 bases, leaving 26 bases between them. CDR3 size: 20 residues. In germline, CDR1 is TSWWSYY, CDR2 QGS. A note on this clone: The antigen remains unidentified.

The template was reverse-transcribed extracted RNA. CDR3 amplicons came from multiplex PCR with pooled V-gene forward and constant-region reverse primers. TCRdb reanalysed the multiplex PCR reads with CATT. The repertoire has around 60,000 delta-chain clones, approximately 16% of them found once; the top ten carry approximately 0.4%. Sequenced: Vdelta1+ gamma-delta thymocytes from the thymus. Specified subset: FACS-sorted CD3+ TCRalphabeta- TCRVdelta1+ TCRVdelta2- thymocytes. The J gene is TRDJ1, the V gene TRDV1; the D gene is possibly TRDD2 (5 bases). This TCR was recovered from a girl in the first two years of life who had congenital heart surgery. Here the CDR3 reads CALGEPRPFPLILYTDKLIF. The CDR3 region has the DNA TGTGCTCTTGGGGAGCCTCGACCCTTTCCTCTCATCCTATACACCGATAAACTCATCTTT.